Described below is a single TCR beta chain sequence and its context. Antigen: not known. This entry is derived from a study of CD8 T cells in ankylosing spondylitis. Points from the study as a whole: In ankylosing spondylitis blood, a motif of 7 to 9 highly homologous TCR beta variants appeared characteristic.

TCRdb redid the calling of the 5' RACE reads with MiXCR, one entry per CDR3 protein. The table lists 200,000 to 250,000 distinct CDR3 sequences, around 7.9% of them singletons. CDR1 is GTSNPN, CDR2 SVGIG, per germline (reference sequence). CDR3 length: 13 residues. The V gene lost 2 bases and the J gene lost 4 bases, with 11 bases spanning the gap. The V and J genes are TRBV30 and TRBJ1-2, with D unresolved. Sequenced: blood, either unsorted or a sorted T cell fraction (not recorded which). This TCR was recovered from a male donor with ankylosing spondylitis. The CDR3 DNA follows: TGTGCCTGGAGTCCAGAAAGCGGCTATGGCTACACCTTC. It codes for CAWSPESGYGYTF.